This TCR beta chain was recorded in a study of blood T cell repertoires in COVID-19. Source study methods: Amplification of reference gene primers provided the estimated nucleated cell counts. The assay was immunoSEQ multiplex PCR, and TCRdb's table has in-frame clones only and misses some. V, J and clone size are taken as reported in that table, and D and trimming were inferred from the DNA itself. There are 120,000 or so clones in the sample; roughly four fifths occur only once, and 17% lies in the top ten. There are 13 residues in the CDR3. With 0 bases removed from V and 1 base from J, the gap between germline ends came to 5 bases. Germline assignment: CDR1 SGHRS and CDR2 YFSETQ.

The chain recombines TRBV5-1 with TRBJ2-7, with D unresolved. Input material: peripheral blood. The clonotype comes from a man aged 30-40 years with COVID-19, enrolled during active disease. The CDR3 here is CASSLAGSYEQYF. The CDR3 DNA sequence: TGCGCCAGCAGCTTGGCAGGATCCTACGAGCAGTACTTC. Full variable domain (missing parts from reference TRBV5-1 and TRBJ2-7): KAGVTQTPRYLIKTRGQQVTLSCSPISGHRSVSWYQQTPGQGLQFLFEYFSETQRNKGNFPGRFSGRQFSNSRSEMNVSTLELGDSALYLCASSLAGSYEQYFGPGTRLTVT.